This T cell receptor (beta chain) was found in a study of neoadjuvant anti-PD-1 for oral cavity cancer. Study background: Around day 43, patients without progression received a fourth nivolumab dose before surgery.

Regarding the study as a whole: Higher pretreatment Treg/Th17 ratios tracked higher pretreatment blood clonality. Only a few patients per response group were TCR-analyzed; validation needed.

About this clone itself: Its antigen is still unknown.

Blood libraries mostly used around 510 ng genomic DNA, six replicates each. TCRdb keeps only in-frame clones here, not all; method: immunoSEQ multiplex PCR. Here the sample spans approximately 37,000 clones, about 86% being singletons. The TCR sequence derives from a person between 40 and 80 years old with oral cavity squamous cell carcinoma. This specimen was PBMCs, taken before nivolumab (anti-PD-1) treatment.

CDR3 in DNA: TGTGCCAGTAGTCTCCGGACAGGGTTGGCCACCGGGGAGCTGTTTTTT. The encoded protein is CASSLRTGLATGELFF. V and J are TRBV19 and TRBJ2-2; 8 bases map to TRBD1. V was clipped by 5 bases and J by 4 bases; unmatched bases: 9. Per germline, CDR1 LNHDA and CDR2 SQIVND (reference sequence). This CDR3 spans 16 amino acids.